Listed below are T cell receptor beta chains from one sample, sequenced in a study of spatial heterogeneity in lung cancer. Via MiXCR, TCRdb re-called the 5' RACE reads, giving one row per CDR3 protein. Here the sample spans some 4,800 distinct CDR3 sequences, around 11% being singletons. The sample here was lung tumor tissue, taken at surgery. These receptor sequences come from a male donor with early-stage non-small cell lung cancer. CDR3s include the opening cysteine and the closing phenylalanine or tryptophan. Fields, in order: clone size, CDR3 length, J gene, V gene, D gene, CDR3 protein, CDR3 DNA. A D gene is named only where the DNA matches it firmly. Rows may omit the clone size; those that give it use once, few, many or a size class.

>many|17|TRBJ2-5|TRBV14|TRBD2
CASSRISGGAGEETQYF
TGTGCCAGCAGCCGGATCAGCGGGGGAGCCGGCGAAGAGACCCAGTACTTC
>few|18|TRBJ2-3|TRBV4-2|TRBD2
CASSQEASGGGFTDTQYF
TGTGCCAGCAGCCAAGAGGCTAGCGGGGGGGGGTTCACAGATACGCAGTATTTT
>many|18|TRBJ2-3|TRBV7-9|TRBD2
CASSLVLAGGPGTDTQYF
TGTGCCAGCAGCTTAGTTCTAGCGGGGGGACCTGGCACAGATACGCAGTATTTT
>many|16|TRBJ1-2|TRBV4-3|.
CASSQDSTDLYYGYTF
TGCGCCAGCAGCCAAGATTCAACGGACCTCTACTATGGCTACACCTTC
>many|14|TRBJ2-3|TRBV7-2|.
CASSLGGATDTQYF
TGTGCCAGCAGCTTAGGAGGCGCCACAGATACGCAGTATTTT
>few|13|TRBJ1-2|TRBV11-1|.
CASSFPSGYGYTF
TGTGCCAGCAGCTTCCCCAGCGGCTATGGCTACACCTTC
>large|16|TRBJ1-5|TRBV11-2|TRBD1
CASSLQGAEGNQPQHF
TGTGCCAGCAGCTTACAGGGGGCGGAGGGTAATCAGCCCCAGCATTTT
>medium-sized|14|TRBJ2-7|TRBV28|TRBD1
CASSHRQGLYEQYF
TGTGCCAGCAGTCATAGACAGGGGCTCTACGAGCAGTACTTC
>many|13|TRBJ2-2|TRBV27|.
CASRITGTGELFF
TGTGCCAGCAGAATTACCGGCACCGGGGAGCTGTTTTTT
>many|15|TRBJ2-4|TRBV4-1|.
CASSRREEAKNIQYF
TGCGCCAGCAGCCGTCGGGAAGAGGCCAAAAACATTCAGTACTTC
>.|13|TRBJ2-7|TRBV29-1|.
CSVAPWGIYEQYF
TGCAGCGTTGCCCCGTGGGGCATCTACGAGCAGTACTTC
>medium-sized|15|TRBJ1-2|TRBV4-2|.
CASSHHAGGGYGYTF
TGTGCCAGCAGCCATCATGCGGGAGGGGGCTATGGCTACACCTTC
>many|12|TRBJ1-4|TRBV28|.
CAIGGGGEKLFF
TGTGCCATTGGCGGAGGGGGTGAAAAACTGTTTTTT
>many|15|TRBJ2-5|TRBV20-1|TRBD2
CSAWGTSGSRETQYF
TGCAGTGCTTGGGGGACTAGCGGGAGTCGGGAGACCCAGTACTTC
>medium-sized|12|TRBJ2-3|TRBV20-1|.
CSAERGTDTQYF
TGCAGTGCCGAACGGGGAACAGATACGCAGTATTTT
>medium-sized|16|TRBJ2-2|TRBV10-3|.
CAIYVAQTANTGELFF
TGTGCCATCTACGTAGCGCAGACTGCAAACACCGGGGAGCTGTTTTTT
>medium-sized|16|TRBJ2-5|TRBV20-1|TRBD2
CSALDGTSGDEETQYF
TGCAGTGCCCTAGACGGGACTAGCGGTGATGAAGAGACCCAGTACTTC
>many|14|TRBJ2-1|TRBV13|.
CASSLGRGVDEQFF
TGTGCCAGCAGCTTAGGCCGGGGTGTTGATGAGCAGTTCTTC
>many|16|TRBJ1-4|TRBV4-2|TRBD1
CASSQRGQATNEKLFF
TGTGCCAGCAGCCAGCGCGGACAGGCAACTAATGAAAAACTGTTTTTT
>large|13|TRBJ2-7|TRBV10-3|.
CAISEGAVNEQYF
TGTGCCATCAGTGAGGGAGCAGTTAACGAGCAGTACTTC
>few|14|TRBJ1-2|TRBV29-1|.
CSVSRGHRLDGYTF
TGCAGCGTTTCTAGGGGCCACCGCCTAGATGGCTACACCTTC
>medium-sized|15|TRBJ1-2|TRBV19|TRBD1
CASSSRGQGGYGYTF
TGTGCCAGTAGTTCAAGGGGACAGGGTGGTTATGGCTACACCTTC
>many|13|TRBJ2-5|TRBV28|.
CASDDRPQETQYF
TGTGCCAGCGACGACAGGCCACAAGAGACCCAGTACTTC
>many|15|TRBJ2-7|TRBV7-3|.
CASSLLPGSSYEQYF
TGTGCCAGCAGTCTACTACCGGGCAGTTCCTACGAGCAGTACTTC
>many|14|TRBJ2-2|TRBV5-4|.
CASSLTGNSGELFF
TGTGCCAGCAGCCTAACAGGGAATTCCGGGGAGCTGTTTTTT
>many|15|TRBJ2-6|TRBV6-6|.
CASSYSIRGANVLTF
TGTGCCAGCAGTTACTCGATTCGTGGGGCCAACGTCCTGACTTTC
>many|18|TRBJ2-5|TRBV3-1|.
CASSQDNLEVGGGETQYF
TGTGCCAGCAGCCAAGATAACTTAGAAGTCGGGGGCGGTGAGACCCAGTACTTC
>many|16|TRBJ2-1|TRBV27|TRBD1
CASSRNPGTGLIEQFF
TGTGCCAGCAGTAGAAACCCCGGGACAGGGTTAATCGAGCAGTTCTTC
>medium-sized|13|TRBJ1-2|TRBV29-1|.
CSVHDSLSYGYTF
TGCAGCGTCCATGACAGTTTGTCCTATGGCTACACCTTC
>many|16|TRBJ1-5|TRBV5-8|.
CASSLAWGPSNQPQHF
TGTGCCAGCAGCCTAGCATGGGGGCCCAGCAATCAGCCCCAGCATTTT
>medium-sized|18|TRBJ2-2|TRBV18|.
CASSPRTATFANTGELFF
TGTGCCAGCTCACCTAGGACAGCAACTTTCGCGAACACCGGGGAGCTGTTTTTT
>medium-sized|14|TRBJ2-3|TRBV6-5|TRBD2
CASSHEPSGGLWYF
TGTGCCAGCAGCCATGAGCCTAGCGGGGGGCTTTGGTATTTT
>.|16|TRBJ1-2|TRBV4-2|.
CASSQEGWAGPYGYTF
TGTGCCAGCAGCCAAGAGGGTTGGGCAGGGCCCTATGGCTACACCTTC
>few|13|TRBJ1-5|TRBV2|.
CASSLTEGQPQHF
TGTGCCAGCAGTCTGACAGAGGGACAGCCCCAGCATTTT
>many|13|TRBJ2-1|TRBV5-4|.
CASSLKNLGEQFF
TGTGCCAGCAGCCTGAAAAACTTGGGCGAGCAGTTCTTC
>many|15|TRBJ2-3|TRBV20-1|TRBD2
CSAIGLAGGTDTQYF
TGCAGTGCTATCGGACTAGCGGGGGGCACAGATACGCAGTATTTT
>medium-sized|14|TRBJ2-3|TRBV9|.
CASSVASGTDTQYF
TGTGCCAGCAGCGTGGCTAGCGGCACAGATACGCAGTATTTT
>medium-sized|16|TRBJ2-1|TRBV10-1|TRBD1
CASSDPPGQGAGEQFF
TGCGCCAGCAGTGATCCACCGGGACAGGGGGCCGGTGAGCAGTTCTTC
>.|12|TRBJ1-1|TRBV12-3/TRBV12-4|.
CASSFGLNEAFF
TGTGCCAGCAGTTTCGGCCTGAATGAAGCTTTCTTT
>many|15|TRBJ2-2|TRBV30|.
CAWSRVQGGPGELFF
TGTGCCTGGAGTAGGGTACAGGGCGGCCCCGGGGAGCTGTTTTTT
>medium-sized|13|TRBJ1-6|TRBV18|TRBD1
CASSPNRGSPLHF
TGTGCCAGCTCACCGAACAGGGGTTCACCCCTCCACTTT
>many|15|TRBJ1-1|TRBV27|.
CASRGGRQRNTEAFF
TGTGCCAGCAGAGGGGGGCGACAGAGGAACACTGAAGCTTTCTTT